This TCR beta chain originates from a study of T cell responses to AZD1222 COVID-19 vaccine. In the study overall: Pooling covered second doses at about 4 or about 12 weeks.

Regarding the study as a whole: Baseline testing showed seropositivity in only six or seven AZD1222 recipients. Elevations in Spike-specific TCR breadth and depth followed administration of two AZD1222 doses.

On this clone itself: Its matching antigen is unknown.

The CDR3 contains 14 residues. Germline V gene lookup returns CDR1 LGHDT and CDR2 YNNKEL (reference sequence). V lost 3 bases, J lost 2 bases, and 10 bases lay in between. The table came from immunoSEQ multiplex PCR; TCRdb's copy has only in-frame clones and leaves some out. The data contain fewer than 150,000 clones, 92% of them singletons. This material consisted of peripheral blood, taken on day 0 of AZD1222 vaccination. The V and J genes are TRBV3-1 (or the pseudogene TRBV3-2) and TRBJ2-5; D might be TRBD1 (5 bases). The source of this sequence is an adult in good health. The CDR3 nucleotides are TGTGCCAGCAGCCACCGACAGCGACAAGAGACCCAGTACTTC. This translates into CASSHRQRQETQYF.